Given below is one T cell receptor beta chain in context. The data were obtained in a study of shared T cell receptors in the human thymus. TCRdb's table, derived via immunoSEQ multiplex PCR, lists solely in-frame clones and lacks some. The data contain approximately 400,000 clones, about 95% of them singletons. The CDR3 is 15 amino acids. Germline values: CDR1 MNHEY, CDR2 SMNVEV (reference sequence). Trimming took off 5 bases at V and 2 bases at J, with 15 bases between the two ends. The chain uses TRBV27 and TRBJ2-5; D ambiguous. Source material: thymocytes. The sequence was collected from a human donor. CDR3 amino acids: CASSSPGGDQETQYF. The CDR3 region has the DNA TGTGCCAGCAGTAGTCCGGGCGGAGATCAAGAGACCCAGTACTTC.